This TCR beta chain came from a study of CD8 T cells in ankylosing spondylitis. Study results and caveats: Ankylosing spondylitis blood seemed to carry a telltale TCR beta motif made of under 10 highly homologous variants.

This CDR3 is 14 amino acids long. Germline V lookup: CDR1 SGHRS, CDR2 YFSETQ. V was clipped by 4 bases and J by 3 bases, with 13 bases between them. TCRdb reprocessed the 5' RACE reads with MiXCR, giving one entry per CDR3 protein. The sample carries some 120,000 distinct CDR3 sequences, about 6.4% recorded once. As regards this clonotype: Its matching antigen is unknown.

The clonotype comes from a male donor with ankylosing spondylitis or in good health (not recorded which). The chain uses TRBV5-1 and TRBJ2-5; D tentatively fits TRBD1 or TRBD2 (5 bases each). The sequenced material came from blood, either unsorted or a sorted T cell fraction (not recorded which). The CDR3 sequence is CASSRDGREETQYF. CDR3 coding DNA: TGCGCCAGCAGCCGGGACGGAAGGGAAGAGACCCAGTACTTC.